This is a list of T cell receptor beta chains from one sample in a study of cytomegalovirus exposure and HLA in healthy donors. Assay: immunoSEQ multiplex PCR; the TCRdb copy retains only in-frame clones and omits some. The sample carries 55,000 to 70,000 clones, about 94% recorded once. The sequenced sample was PBMCs. Source of these receptors: a man younger than 35 in good health and CMV-seronegative. The CDR3 runs from the conserved cysteine through the conserved F or W. D genes are given only for firm matches. The size field is filled for only some rows; it gives once, few, many or a size class.

.,.,TRBV6-5,TRBJ1-1,TGTGCCAGCAGTCGGGAAGGCCTGAACACTGAAGCTTTCTTT,CASSREGLNTEAFF
.,.,TRBV5-4,TRBJ1-3,TGTGCCAGCAGCATTGGACAGAATGGAAACACCATATATTTT,CASSIGQNGNTIYF
.,.,TRBV7-6,TRBJ2-1,TGTGCCAGCAGCCGAGAGGTACAGGGGGGGTATGAGCAGTTCTTC,CASSREVQGGYEQFF
.,TRBD1,TRBV29-1,TRBJ2-2,TGCAGCGTTGGGCCGGACAGGGGATTCGGGGAGCTGTTTTTT,CSVGPDRGFGELFF
.,.,TRBV27,TRBJ2-7,TGTGCCAGCAGTGTTTCCCAGACCTACGAGCAGTACTTC,CASSVSQTYEQYF
.,.,TRBV4-3,TRBJ2-2,TGCGCCAGCAGCTCCGGACTCGCGAACACCGGGGAGCTGTTTTTT,CASSSGLANTGELFF
.,.,TRBV4-3,TRBJ1-4,TGCGCCAGCAGCCAAGGGGGCGGCGAAAAACTGTTTTTT,CASSQGGGEKLFF
.,TRBD1,TRBV18,TRBJ1-1,TGTGCCAGCTCACCGGGACAGGGGAACACTGAAGCTTTCTTT,CASSPGQGNTEAFF
.,TRBD2,TRBV30,TRBJ2-7,TGTGCCTGGGAGCGGGAGAAGCAGTACTTC,CAWEREKQYF
.,TRBD2,TRBV6-6,TRBJ2-7,TGTGCCAGCAGTTACGGGTCGGCGCGGGAGTACGGGCAGTACTTC,CASSYGSAREYGQYF
.,TRBD2,TRBV27,TRBJ2-7,TGTGCCAGCAGTCCCTCCTTTGCGGGAGCCTCATACGAGCAGTACTTC,CASSPSFAGASYEQYF
.,.,TRBV28,TRBJ1-5,TGTGCCAGCAGTTCGTTGGCAGTTCAGGCGGGTCAGCCCCAGCATTTT,CASSSLAVQAGQPQHF
.,.,TRBV6-1,TRBJ2-2,TGTGCCAGCAGTGAAGCGAGGAGGGCCACCGGGGAGCTGTTTTTT,CASSEARRATGELFF
.,TRBD1,TRBV5-6,TRBJ2-7,TGTGCCAGCAGTCCGACGGGACAGCGCTACGAGCAGTACTTC,CASSPTGQRYEQYF
.,TRBD2,TRBV7-3,TRBJ2-3,TGTGCCAGCAGCTCTGGACTAGCGAGAACAGATACGCAGTATTTT,CASSSGLARTDTQYF
once,TRBD2,TRBV6-1,TRBJ2-1,TGTGCCAGCAGGGCGGGAGGGGGCAATGAGCAGTTCTTC,CASRAGGGNEQFF
.,TRBD1,TRBV10-3,TRBJ2-7,TGTGCCACAGGACAGGGAGACGAGCAGTACTTC,CATGQGDEQYF
.,.,TRBV7-2,TRBJ2-7,TGTGCCAGCAGTTCTGAACCCGGTGCCTCCTACGAGCAGTACTTC,CASSSEPGASYEQYF
.,.,TRBV19,TRBJ1-2,TGTGCCAGTAGTGTCGGGACTAACTATGGCTACACCTTC,CASSVGTNYGYTF
.,TRBD1,TRBV7-9,TRBJ1-4,TGTGCCAGCAGCCGAGGGACAGCCGAGGAAAAACTGTTTTTT,CASSRGTAEEKLFF
.,.,TRBV12-5,TRBJ2-3,TGTGCTAGTGGTTCGGGACTCGGCACAGATACGCAGTATTTT,CASGSGLGTDTQYF
.,TRBD2,TRBV7-2,TRBJ2-1,TGTGCCAGCAGCCAGACTAGCGGGAGAGAGATGTTCTTC,CASSQTSGREMFF
.,TRBD2,TRBV9,TRBJ2-1,TGTGCCAGCAGCCTCCATTCCACTAGCGACTCCTACAATGAGCAGTTCTTC,CASSLHSTSDSYNEQFF
.,.,TRBV28,TRBJ1-5,TGTGCCAGCAACCCGGGGGGGACCCTTAACAATCAGCCCCAGCATTTT,CASNPGGTLNNQPQHF
.,TRBD2,TRBV2,TRBJ2-7,TGTGCCAGCAAGCTAGCGGGGACTTCAGAGTACTTC,CASKLAGTSEYF
.,.,TRBV10-2,TRBJ2-1,TGCGCCAGCAGTGAGGGGGCGTTCTCCTACAATGAGCAGTTCTTC,CASSEGAFSYNEQFF
.,.,TRBV11-2,TRBJ1-1,TGTGCCAGCAGCTTCGGGGGAGAAGCTTTCTTT,CASSFGGEAFF
.,TRBD2,TRBV28,TRBJ2-1,TGTGCCAGCAGTCGAAGTCTAGCGGGAGCCGAAAATGAGCAGTTCTTC,CASSRSLAGAENEQFF
once,TRBD2,TRBV5-1,TRBJ2-7,TGCGCCAGCAGCTTGTCCACCGTCGGGACTAGCGCCATTAGCTCCTACGAGCAGTACTTC,CASSLSTVGTSAISSYEQYF
.,.,TRBV19,TRBJ2-3,TGTGCCAGTAGTACCCTGACTCCTCACACAGATACGCAGTATTTT,CASSTLTPHTDTQYF
.,TRBD1,TRBV4-2,TRBJ2-7,TGTGCCAGCAGCCGGGACAGGGAGGACGAGCAGTACTTC,CASSRDREDEQYF
.,.,TRBV27,TRBJ2-7,TGTGCCAGCAGGGGCATGTCCTACGAGCAGTACTTC,CASRGMSYEQYF
once,.,TRBV29-1,TRBJ1-1,TGCAGCGTCCGCGAGACAGCAAACACTGAAGCTTTCTTT,CSVRETANTEAFF
.,TRBD2,TRBV20-1,TRBJ2-1,TGCAGTCTCGATACTAGCGCTGAGCAGTTCTTC,CSLDTSAEQFF
.,TRBD1,TRBV4-2,TRBJ2-3,TGTGCCAGCAGCCAAGATGGACAGGGGAATACAGATACGCAGTATTTT,CASSQDGQGNTDTQYF
.,.,TRBV5-8,TRBJ1-1,TGTGCCAGCAGCCTAGTATTTCCGAACACTGAAGCTTTCTTT,CASSLVFPNTEAFF
.,TRBD1,TRBV7-3,TRBJ2-2,TGTGCCAGCAGCTTACCCGGGACAGGTAGTACCGGGGAGCTGTTTTTT,CASSLPGTGSTGELFF
.,TRBD1,TRBV28,TRBJ1-1,TGTGCCAGCAGTTTGAATCCGGGACAGTTGGGGGGCACTGAAGCTTTCTTT,CASSLNPGQLGGTEAFF
once,.,TRBV5-1,TRBJ2-1,TGCGCCAGCAGCGAGAATTACAATGAGCAGTTCTTC,CASSENYNEQFF
.,.,TRBV28,TRBJ2-2,TGTGCCAGCACCCCCTGGGGTAGCGCCACACAAACCGGGGAGCTGTTTTTT,CASTPWGSATQTGELFF
.,TRBD2,TRBV7-2,TRBJ2-1,TGTGCCAGCAGAGATCAGCGGGAGTACTACAATGAGCAGTTCTTC,CASRDQREYYNEQFF
.,.,TRBV6-5,TRBJ1-2,TGTGCCAGCAGTTACGAGGGGGTCTATGGCTACACCTTC,CASSYEGVYGYTF
once,TRBD2,TRBV28,TRBJ2-2,TGTGCCGTTCTAGCGGGGAACACCGGGGAGCTGTTTTTT,CAVLAGNTGELFF
.,TRBD2,TRBV2,TRBJ2-5,TGTGCCAGCAGTGAACAGGGACTAGCGGGGGTGGAGACCCAGTACTTC,CASSEQGLAGVETQYF
once,.,TRBV10-3,TRBJ1-5,TGTGCCATCAGGGACCAGGGACTTGGGCAGCCCCAGCATTTT,CAIRDQGLGQPQHF
.,TRBD1,TRBV27,TRBJ2-7,TGTGCCAGCAGTTTAACAGGGGGTACATACGAGCAGTACTTC,CASSLTGGTYEQYF
.,.,TRBV10-1,TRBJ2-5,TGCGCCAGCAGTGAGTCGACTAGATTCGCAGAGACCCAGTACTTC,CASSESTRFAETQYF
.,.,TRBV2,TRBJ1-4,TGTGCCAGCAATGCAGGGCCAACTAATGAAAAACTGTTTTTT,CASNAGPTNEKLFF
once,TRBD1,TRBV7-2,TRBJ1-1,TGTGCCAGCAGCCCCAGACAGGGGGCGGACACTGAAGCTTTCTTT,CASSPRQGADTEAFF